This entry lists 24 T cell receptor beta chains sequenced from one sample in a study of blood T cell repertoires in COVID-19 (dated by TCRdb to the early 2020s). To prepare the library, the immunoSEQ multiplex PCR assay was applied. TCRdb provides this immuneACCESS table in a form limited to in-frame rearrangements. Some clones are lacking; in checked studies, under half of them reflect an unresolved V gene, and why the rest are absent is not known. The sample table records almost 55,000 clones; over 80% of these occur just once. Less than 5.5% of the sample is taken by the ten largest. The material sequenced was peripheral blood. These receptors came from a human donor in a cohort sampled during active COVID-19.

The genes are TRBV15 and TRBJ1-1; D not resolved. CDR1 LNHNV and CDR2 YYDKDF come from the germline V gene (reference sequence). This CDR3 comprises 14 residues. V was shortened by 1 base and J by 5 bases, with 11 bases between the two germline ends. In nucleotides, the CDR3 is TGTGCCACCAGCAGAGGTCGATTTAGAACTGAAGCTTTCTTT. It codes for CATSRGRFRTEAFF.

The V and J genes are TRBV29-1 and TRBJ2-3; perhaps TRBD2 as D (7 bases). Germline V CDR1 and CDR2: SQVTM, ANQGSEA. There are 11 residues in the CDR3. The V end lost 5 bases, the J end lost 10 bases, and 13 bases lay between the germline ends. CDR3 sequence reads: CSVNVGGAQYF. CDR3 DNA sequence: TGCAGCGTTAACGTAGGGGGGGCGCAGTATTTT.

This chain connects TRBV30 to TRBJ2-7; D gene uncertain. With 3 bases removed from V and 0 bases from J, the gap between germline ends came to 9 bases. Germline V gene data show CDR1 as GTSNPN and CDR2 as SVGIG (reference sequence). The CDR3 totals 13 residues. This CDR3 reads CAWRRAYSYEQYF. The CDR3 coding sequence is TGTGCCTGGAGGAGAGCCTACTCCTACGAGCAGTACTTC.

The V and J genes are TRBV6-4 and TRBJ2-1; 12 bases fit TRBD2. This CDR3 has 17 amino acids. Germline V gives CDR1 MRHNA, CDR2 SNTAGT. The V gene end was trimmed by 5 bases and the J gene end by 4 bases; junction bases not matched to a gene: 9. Here the CDR3 reads CASSLRPLAGGYNEQFF. The CDR3 DNA sequence: TGTGCCAGCAGTCTCCGACCCCTAGCGGGGGGGTACAATGAGCAGTTCTTC.

The V and J genes are TRBV6-2 or TRBV6-3 and TRBJ2-1; the match to TRBD2 covers 15 bases. The CDR3 spans 15 residues. J lost 10 bases, V lost 2 bases, and 3 bases had no gene match. From germline, CDR1 is MNHEY and CDR2 SVGEGT. DNA for the CDR3: TGTGCCAGCAGTTACGGGACTAGCGGGGGGACCGAGCAGTTCTTC. The encoded protein is CASSYGTSGGTEQFF.

The gene calls are TRBV27 and TRBJ2-7; D may be TRBD2 (6 bases). The V end was cut by 2 bases, the J end by 6 bases, with 23 bases between. The CDR3 consists of 17 residues. Germline V gene sequence: CDR1 MNHEY, CDR2 SMNVEV (reference sequence). The CDR3 DNA reads TGTGCCAGCAGTTTAAGGCAGGCGGAGGGCCCCTCCGCCGAGCAGTACTTC. The encoded protein is CASSLRQAEGPSAEQYF.

Here the CDR3 DNA reads TGTGCCAGCAGCCCCCGGCAGGGGACATCCCCTGGTTTGAATACGCAGTATTTT. The encoded protein is CASSPRQGTSPGLNTQYF. The rearrangement links TRBV7-8 to TRBJ2-3, with D perhaps TRBD1 (6 bases). V was pared by 5 bases and J by 7 bases, with 28 bases between. CDR1 is SGHVS and CDR2 is FQNEAQ in the germline V gene. This CDR3 comprises 18 residues.

This clone was picked up a small number of times. The chain joins TRBV9 to TRBJ1-6; D is unclear. V was trimmed by 4 bases and J by 9 bases, leaving 11 bases between them. Germline V gene sequence: CDR1 SGDLS, CDR2 YYNGEE. The CDR3 extends over 13 amino acids. In DNA, the CDR3 is TGTGCCAGCAGCCAAGCCTCGGGTTCACCCCTCCACTTT. This gives the protein CASSQASGSPLHF.

The chain recombines TRBV6-5 with TRBJ1-2; D not certain. Per germline, CDR1 MNHEY and CDR2 SVGAGI. Trimming stripped 2 bases from V and 3 bases from J, with 13 bases between. This CDR3 is 15 amino acids long. CDR3 loop: CASSYGGPSHYGYTF. The CDR3 DNA is TGTGCCAGCAGTTACGGAGGACCATCCCACTATGGCTACACCTTC.

This clone was seen more than once but under ten times. The gene calls are TRBV4-3 and TRBJ2-1; D is uncertain. Germline assignment: CDR1 LGHNA and CDR2 YSLEER. Trimming removed 1 base at V and 6 bases at J, with 13 bases between. The CDR3 consists of 15 residues. This chain's CDR3 is CASSQGIAEPNEQFF. CDR3 nucleotide sequence: TGCGCCAGCAGCCAAGGGATTGCGGAGCCCAATGAGCAGTTCTTC.

The chain couples TRBV18 to TRBJ1-2; 8 nucleotides match TRBD1. V dropped 3 bases and J dropped 7; count of bases not matched to a gene: 10. This CDR3 is 15 amino acids long. Germline V gives CDR1 KGHSH, CDR2 LQKENI. The CDR3 spells CASSPAATGGIGYTF. The CDR3 DNA reads TGTGCCAGCTCACCCGCGGCTACAGGGGGTATTGGCTACACCTTC.

The chain employs TRBV20-1 and TRBJ2-7; D is possibly TRBD1 (5 bases). This CDR3 is built from 13 residues. Germline CDR1 and CDR2: DFQATT and SNEGSKA (reference sequence). Trimming took off 3 bases at V and 3 bases at J, with 12 bases between the two ends. Written as DNA, the CDR3 is TGCAGTGCTAGTAAGGACACCAACTACGAGCAGTACTTC. Translating gives CSASKDTNYEQYF.

V and J are TRBV19 and TRBJ1-5, with 7 positions matching TRBD1. CDR1 and CDR2 (germline): LNHDA, SQIVND (reference sequence). The CDR3 is made up of 14 amino acids. Trimming at V came to 5 bases and at J to 3 bases, leaving 4 bases not matched to a gene. The CDR3 DNA reads TGTGCCAGTAGTTACGGGACAGTCAATCAGCCCCAGCATTTT. This encodes CASSYGTVNQPQHF.

The V and J genes are TRBV4-3 and TRBJ1-6, with 7 bases fitting TRBD1. Unmatched junction bases numbered 6, after V lost 0 bases and J lost 7 bases. The germline gives CDR1 LGHNA, CDR2 YSLEER. This CDR3 is 16 amino acids long. The CDR3 sequence is CASSQDLLQGNSPLHF. CDR3 bases: TGCGCCAGCAGCCAAGATCTATTACAGGGGAATTCACCCCTCCACTTT.

This clone was seen only a few times. This CDR3 is CASSKGGGATEAFF. CDR3 bases: TGTGCCAGCAGCAAAGGGGGGGGAGCCACTGAAGCTTTCTTT. The genes are TRBV7-2 and TRBJ1-1; D is perhaps TRBD1 (6 bases). Germline V gives CDR1 SGHTA, CDR2 FQGNSA. This CDR3 contains 14 residues. V was pared by 5 bases and J by 4 bases, with 14 bases between.

The rearrangement joins TRBV7-3 to TRBJ2-1; maybe TRBD2 (7 bases). Germline assignment: CDR1 SGHTA and CDR2 FQGTGA. V was clipped by 2 bases and J by 8 bases, with 19 bases between them. The CDR3 is 16 amino acids. The CDR3 nucleotides are TGTGCCAGCAGCTTAGGGGGCTTCGCGGGGGTCGATGAGCAGTTCTTC. The encoded protein is CASSLGGFAGVDEQFF.

The chain links TRBV7-2 to TRBJ2-6, with 8 bases aligning to TRBD1. The CDR3 consists of 18 residues. Trimming took 7 bases from V and 2 from J; bases not matched to a gene: 13. The germline CDR1 and CDR2 sequences are SGHTA and FQGNSA. CDR3 DNA sequence: TGTGCCAGCACCATTAGGACAGGGATGGTCGCTGGGGCCAACGTCCTGACTTTC. Amino acids: CASTIRTGMVAGANVLTF.

CDR3 region: CASSSDRGNEQFF. As DNA, the CDR3 is TGTGCCAGCAGCTCAGACAGGGGGAATGAGCAGTTCTTC. This rearrangement joins TRBV7-7 to TRBJ2-1; TRBD1 aligns across 9 bases. The V gene end was trimmed by 4 bases and the J gene end by 7 bases; junction bases not matched to a gene: 2. The CDR3 is 13 amino acids. Germline CDR1 reads SSHAT; CDR2 reads FNYEAQ (reference sequence).

The chain links TRBV15 to TRBJ1-1; a weak D match, TRBD1 (5 bases). This CDR3 has 13 residues. The germline V gene encodes CDR1 LNHNV and CDR2 YYDKDF (reference sequence). V was trimmed by 6 bases and J by 1 base, leaving 9 bases between them. The CDR3 DNA reads TGTGCCACCAGGGGGCGGGAGAACACTGAAGCTTTCTTT. Protein product: CATRGRENTEAFF.

This sequence joins TRBV11-2 and TRBJ2-5, with a tentative D call TRBD2 (6 bases). This CDR3 has 13 amino acids. Per the germline V gene, CDR1 is SGHAT and CDR2 is FQNNGV. V lost 5 bases and J 5 bases, leaving 12 bases between the germline ends. The CDR3 region is CASSAGTFETQYF. The CDR3 DNA reads TGTGCCAGCAGCGCGGGGACGTTCGAGACCCAGTACTTC.

The gene calls are TRBV5-1 and TRBJ2-2; 8 bases map to TRBD1. Looked up from germline, CDR1 is SGHRS and CDR2 is YFSETQ. The junction had 12 bases not matched to a gene; V was cut back by 2 bases and J by 3 bases. There are 18 residues in the CDR3. The CDR3 DNA sequence: TGCGCCAGCAGCTTTTTGCCCCCAACAGGGGGAGACACCGGGGAGCTGTTTTTT. Translating it yields CASSFLPPTGGDTGELFF.

The CDR3 DNA follows: TGTGCCAGCTCACCACCTAACAGGGACGGCACAGATACGCAGTATTTT. Translation: CASSPPNRDGTDTQYF. V usage is TRBV18 and J usage is TRBJ2-3, with D possibly matching TRBD1 (6 bases). The CDR3 sequence is 16 residues long. Trimming removed 0 bases at V and 1 base at J, with 11 bases between. Germline V CDR1 and CDR2: KGHSH, LQKENI.

The rearrangement links TRBV27 to TRBJ1-1, with 9 nucleotides matching TRBD1. Per the germline V gene, CDR1 is MNHEY and CDR2 is SMNVEV (reference sequence). The CDR3 covers 16 residues. Trimming took 0 bases from V and 4 from J; bases not matched to a gene: 6. CDR3 nucleotide sequence: TGTGCCAGCAGTTTATCGAACCCGGGACAGGGCACTGAAGCTTTCTTT. Protein sequence: CASSLSNPGQGTEAFF.

The chain combines TRBV27 with TRBJ1-5; D not resolved. V shed 5 bases and J shed 2 bases, with 13 bases lying between them. Germline lookup yields CDR1 MNHEY and CDR2 SMNVEV (reference sequence). This CDR3 spans 15 amino acids. CDR3 region: CASSPFGDGNQPQHF. CDR3 coding DNA: TGTGCCAGCAGTCCCTTTGGAGATGGCAATCAGCCCCAGCATTTT.